The 27 T cell receptor beta chains below come from one sample, sequenced in a study of shared clonotypes between healthy human individuals. TCRdb's table, derived via immunoSEQ multiplex PCR, lists solely in-frame clones and lacks some. The table has around 2.1 million clones, about 93% seen once. Naive CD8 cells were CD45RO-negative, positively selected for CCR7, excluding terminally differentiated effector memory CD45RA+ cells. What was sequenced was naive CD8+ T cells from PBMCs. These TCRs come from a man aged 18 to 29 in good health. Some clones in this sample may be carry-over from other donors' samples.

As regards this clone: Other DNA sequences in the sample encode the same CDR3. The CDR3 DNA sequence: TGTGCCAGCAGTGGGTCCGGGGAGCTGTTTTTT. Protein: CASSGSGELFF. This chain joins TRBV27 and TRBJ2-2; D gene unclear. This CDR3 comprises 11 residues. V dropped 5 bases and J dropped 6 bases, with 4 bases sitting between them. Per the germline V gene, CDR1 is MNHEY and CDR2 is SMNVEV (reference sequence).

Only one count was recorded for this clone. The chain links TRBV28 to TRBJ2-7; possibly TRBD1 for D (6 bases). The CDR3 spans 12 residues. Trimming stripped 5 bases from V and 3 bases from J, with 8 bases between. Germline CDR1 is MDHEN and CDR2 is SYDVKM. The CDR3: CASSRQVYEQYF. CDR3 bases: TGTGCCAGCAGTCGACAGGTCTACGAGCAGTACTTC.

V usage is TRBV27 and J usage is TRBJ2-3, with D tentatively TRBD2 (5 bases). This CDR3 is built from 15 residues. With 1 base removed from V and 5 bases from J, the gap between germline ends came to 13 bases. Germline V gives CDR1 MNHEY, CDR2 SMNVEV (reference sequence). The CDR3 sequence: CASSLLGDRGDTQYF. CDR3 nucleotides: TGTGCCAGCAGTTTATTGGGAGATCGGGGAGATACGCAGTATTTT.

The sample holds one count of this clone. The chain recombines TRBV7-6 with TRBJ2-7; 10 bases line up with TRBD2. Germline CDR1 reads SGHVS; CDR2 reads FNYEAQ. The CDR3 consists of 16 residues. The trim removed 5 bases at V and 3 bases at J, leaving 10 bases unmatched. CDR3 in amino acids: CASSQRGTSVVYEQYF. The CDR3, as DNA: TGTGCCAGCAGCCAACGAGGGACTAGCGTAGTCTACGAGCAGTACTTC.

As concerns this clone: The sample holds other DNA sequences that translate to the same CDR3. V gene TRBV5-6 combines with J gene TRBJ2-7, with D perhaps TRBD2 (6 bases). Germline V gene data show CDR1 as SGHDT and CDR2 as YYEEEE. The CDR3 runs 12 residues. Trimming took 4 bases from V and 5 from J, leaving 10 bases between them. CDR3 loop: CASSPGGNEQYF. Here the CDR3 DNA reads TGTGCCAGCAGCCCAGGAGGGAACGAGCAGTACTTC.

This chain connects TRBV10-2 to TRBJ2-1; no reliable D call. The V gene lost 5 bases and the J gene lost 4 bases, with 15 bases spanning the gap. Germline values: CDR1 WSHSY, CDR2 SAAADI. The CDR3 is made up of 15 amino acids. This CDR3 is CASSLAEILYNEQFF. The CDR3 DNA sequence: TGCGCCAGCAGTCTGGCGGAGATATTATACAATGAGCAGTTCTTC.

The gene calls are TRBV7-3 and TRBJ2-3, with 10 nucleotides matching TRBD2. In germline, CDR1 is SGHTA, CDR2 FQGTGA. This CDR3 region has 15 residues. V lost 5 bases, J lost 2 bases, and 4 bases stayed unmatched. CDR3 sequence reads: CASSMGLANTDTQYF. The CDR3 DNA reads TGTGCCAGCAGCATGGGACTAGCGAACACAGATACGCAGTATTTT.

This clone has a single count. V is TRBV18 and J is TRBJ2-1; the D is unclear. Trimming removed 4 bases at V and 5 bases at J, with 6 bases between. The CDR3 has 12 residues. CDR1 is KGHSH and CDR2 is LQKENI in the germline V gene. CDR3 amino acids: CASSLQHNEQFF. For the CDR3, the DNA is TGTGCCAGCTCACTCCAGCACAATGAGCAGTTCTTC.

The V call is TRBV10-3, the J call TRBJ1-4, with D uncertain. Trimming removed 2 bases from V and 3 bases from J, with 13 bases in between. The CDR3 has 16 amino acids. The germline V gene has CDR1 ENHRY and CDR2 SYGVKD. CDR3 DNA sequence: TGTGCCATCAGTGAGCGACTCGGCCTGTCTAATGAAAAACTGTTTTTT. Translated, it gives CAISERLGLSNEKLFF.

The chain has TRBV25-1 and TRBJ2-7, with D perhaps given as TRBD1 or TRBD2 (5 bases each). V was cut by 10 bases and J by 11 bases, with 18 bases left in between. This CDR3 comprises 11 residues. Germline lookup yields CDR1 MGHDK and CDR2 SYGVNS. CDR3 DNA sequence: TGTGCCACCACCGGGGCGGCTGAGGAGTACTTC. Translating gives CATTGAAEEYF.

The gene calls are TRBV7-9 and TRBJ2-3, with D unclear. There are 16 residues in the CDR3. From germline, CDR1 is SEHNR and CDR2 FQNEAQ (reference sequence). Trimming cost V 5 bases and J 4 bases, with 19 bases left between them. In DNA, the CDR3 is TGTGCCAGCAGCCCACGTCCTGGGGTTGGCCCAGATACGCAGTATTTT. Protein: CASSPRPGVGPDTQYF. The full variable domain, in which reference TRBV7-9 and TRBJ2-3 provide the parts outside the CDR3, is DTGVSQNPRHKITKRGQNVTFRCDPISEHNRLYWYRQTLGQGPEFLTYFQNEAQLEKSRLLSDRFSAERPKGSFSTLEIQRTEQGDSAMYLCASSPRPGVGPDTQYFGPGTRLTVL.

This clone came up once. V usage is TRBV6-6 and J usage is TRBJ1-1; possible D gene TRBD1, 5 bases. CDR3 length: 14 amino acids. Germline V gene data show CDR1 as MNHNY and CDR2 as SVGAGI (reference sequence). Trimming pared 4 bases from V and 3 bases from J, leaving 12 bases between. CDR3 loop: CASSFSEGYTEAFF. In DNA form, the CDR3 reads TGTGCCAGCAGTTTTTCAGAGGGGTACACTGAAGCTTTCTTT.

On this clone: This sample includes further DNA sequences coding for the same CDR3. The chain joins TRBV19 to TRBJ2-7, with a tentative D call TRBD1 (5 bases). This CDR3 has 15 amino acids. With 1 base removed from V and 0 bases from J, the gap between germline ends came to 10 bases. Germline V gene data show CDR1 as LNHDA and CDR2 as SQIVND (reference sequence). In DNA, the CDR3 is TGTGCCAGTAGTATAGGTGCAGGGCCCTCCTACGAGCAGTACTTC. Protein: CASSIGAGPSYEQYF. Full variable domain (outside the CDR3, taken from reference TRBV19 and TRBJ2-7): DGGITQSPKYLFRKEGQNVTLSCEQNLNHDAMYWYRQDPGQGLRLIYYSQIVNDFQKGDIAEGYSVSREKKESFPLTVTSAQKNPTAFYLCASSIGAGPSYEQYFGPGTRLTVT.

The genes are TRBV29-1 and TRBJ2-1; TRBD2 might be the D (5 bases). The CDR3 sequence is 15 residues long. Per the germline V gene, CDR1 is SQVTM and CDR2 is ANQGSEA. The ends were cut back, 1 base at V and 7 bases at J, with 17 bases in the middle. The CDR3 loop reads CSVEATLLRENEQFF. The CDR3 DNA reads as TGCAGCGTTGAAGCGACCCTCTTACGGGAAAATGAGCAGTTCTTC.

The V gene is TRBV14, the J gene TRBJ2-2, with D unclear. CDR3 size: 15 residues. Trimming left V 4 bases short and J 6 bases short, with 15 bases between. CDR1 is SGHDN, CDR2 FVKESK, per germline. CDR3 in DNA: TGTGCCAGCAGCCCCTCGGGCCCTTTGGCCGGGGAGCTGTTTTTT. Its translation: CASSPSGPLAGELFF. Together with reference TRBV14 and TRBJ2-2, the CDR3 gives the full variable domain: EAGVTQFPSHSVIEKGQTVTLRCDPISGHDNLYWYRRVMGKEIKFLLHFVKESKQDESGMPNNRFLAERTGGTYSTLKVQPAELEDSGVYFCASSPSGPLAGELFFGEGSRLTVL.

This chain connects TRBV7-9 to TRBJ2-1; 9 bases map to TRBD2. V shed 1 base, J shed 6 bases, and the junction held 4 bases outside the gene matches. Per the germline V gene, CDR1 is SEHNR and CDR2 is FQNEAQ (reference sequence). The CDR3 has 15 residues. In DNA, the CDR3 is TGTGCCAGCAGCTTAGGTAGCGGGAGTGGCAATGAGCAGTTCTTC. Translation gives CASSLGSGSGNEQFF.

This chain uses TRBV2 with TRBJ2-1; D is ambiguous. The V gene lost 2 bases and the J gene lost 5 bases, with 16 bases spanning the gap. Germline V lookup: CDR1 SNHLY, CDR2 FYNNEI. The CDR3 is 16 residues long. The CDR3 region has the DNA TGTGCCAGCAGTGAACTGGCCGGGTGGCCCAACAATGAGCAGTTCTTC. Residues: CASSELAGWPNNEQFF. Supplemented by reference TRBV2 and TRBJ2-1, the full variable domain reads EPEVTQTPSHQVTQMGQEVILRCVPISNHLYFYWYRQILGQKVEFLVSFYNNEISEKSEIFDDQFSVERPDGSNFTLKIRSTKLEDSAMYFCASSELAGWPNNEQFFGPGTRLTVL.

This rearrangement joins TRBV27 to TRBJ1-2; 8 nucleotides match TRBD1. Germline CDR1 and CDR2: MNHEY and SMNVEV (reference sequence). The CDR3 runs 13 residues. V shed 6 bases and J 4 bases; nucleotides not matched to a gene: 4. This CDR3 is CASRIDRGYGYTF. CDR3 coding DNA: TGTGCCAGCAGAATTGACAGGGGCTATGGCTACACCTTC.

This clone was counted a few times. At the DNA level, this CDR3 is encoded by other sequences in the same sample as well. The V call is TRBV7-9, the J call TRBJ2-7, with TRBD1 matching 9 bases. The CDR3 is 13 amino acids. In germline, CDR1 is SEHNR, CDR2 FQNEAQ (reference sequence). With V trimmed by 5 bases and J by 3 bases, 2 bases remained unmatched. The CDR3 spells CASSPGQGYEQYF. The DNA of the CDR3 is TGTGCCAGCAGCCCGGGACAGGGCTACGAGCAGTACTTC.

The count of this clone is one. The J gene is TRBJ1-3, the V gene TRBV19, with D possibly matching TRBD1 (5 bases). V was cut by 6 bases and J by 0 bases, with 12 bases left in between. The CDR3 consists of 15 residues. Germline CDR1 LNHDA, CDR2 SQIVND (reference sequence). The CDR3 bases are TGTGCCAGTAGCCCGACAGCGTACTCTGGAAACACCATATATTTT. Protein sequence: CASSPTAYSGNTIYF.

The chain uses TRBV5-4 and TRBJ2-7; no firm D call. The germline V gene encodes CDR1 SGHNT and CDR2 YYREEE (reference sequence). The CDR3 is made up of 10 amino acids. Trimming removed 10 bases from V and 0 bases from J, with 5 bases in between. In nucleotides, the CDR3 is TGTGCCGGCTCCTCCTACGAGCAGTACTTC. Translation: CAGSSYEQYF.

The chain recombines TRBV27 with TRBJ2-7, with no clear D. The CDR3 consists of 16 residues. With 1 base removed from V and 5 bases from J, the gap between germline ends came to 18 bases. Germline CDR1 reads MNHEY; CDR2 reads SMNVEV (reference sequence). CDR3 loop: CASSLYRLVPPNEQYF. The CDR3 bases are TGTGCCAGCAGTTTATACCGCCTCGTCCCGCCTAACGAGCAGTACTTC.

This chain joins TRBV13 and TRBJ2-3; D gene uncertain. In germline, CDR1 is PRHDT, CDR2 FYEKMQ (reference sequence). The ends were cut back, 0 bases at V and 5 bases at J, with 9 bases in the middle. The CDR3 has 14 residues. The chain's CDR3 is CASSLGSTEDTQYF. The DNA for the CDR3 is TGTGCCAGCAGCTTAGGGTCTACAGAAGATACGCAGTATTTT.

The J gene is TRBJ2-1, the V gene TRBV6-1, with no clear D. Germline V gene sequence: CDR1 MNHNS, CDR2 SASEGT. The CDR3 is 14 amino acids. Trimming pared 3 bases from V and 6 bases from J, leaving 12 bases between. The CDR3 sequence is CASSEIGSLNEQFF. The CDR3 nucleotides read TGTGCCAGCAGTGAGATCGGTTCTCTCAATGAGCAGTTCTTC.

This chain links TRBV4-1 with TRBJ1-2; D is uncertain. The V gene lost 2 bases and the J gene lost 0 bases, with 10 bases spanning the gap. CDR3 length: 15 residues. CDR1 is MGHRA, CDR2 YSYEKL, per germline. The CDR3 sequence is CASSQTDTTNYGYTF. CDR3 nucleotides: TGCGCCAGCAGCCAAACCGACACTACTAACTATGGCTACACCTTC.

The chain couples TRBV19 to TRBJ2-1; a possible D gene is TRBD1 (6 bases). The ends were cut back, 0 bases at V and 10 bases at J, with 16 bases in the middle. Germline V gene sequence: CDR1 LNHDA, CDR2 SQIVND (reference sequence). This CDR3 contains 15 residues. CDR3 coding DNA: TGTGCCAGTAGTATAGATGGGGGCAGGGCTCAAGAGCAGTTCTTC. Protein product: CASSIDGGRAQEQFF.

The genes are TRBV27 and TRBJ1-1; D possibly corresponds to TRBD1 (5 bases). This CDR3 has 14 residues. Trimming left V 5 bases short and J 0 bases short, with 10 bases between. Per the germline V gene, CDR1 is MNHEY and CDR2 is SMNVEV (reference sequence). The DNA for the CDR3 is TGTGCCAGCAGTAGTGGGACGGTGAACACTGAAGCTTTCTTT. Protein: CASSSGTVNTEAFF.